The next 21 T cell receptor beta chains were all read from a single sample in a study of T cell responses to AZD1222 COVID-19 vaccine. Assay used: immunoSEQ multiplex PCR; TCRdb lists only in-frame clones, some missing. The sample carries tens of thousands of clones, approximately 90% recorded once. This sample comprised peripheral blood, obtained 28 days after the second AZD1222 dose. These TCRs come from an adult who received the AZD1222 COVID-19 vaccine.

The V and J genes are TRBV7-2 and TRBJ2-7; TRBD2 agrees at 8 bases. The CDR3 totals 15 residues. Germline-derived CDR1 and CDR2 are SGHTA and FQGNSA. Trimming at V came to 5 bases and at J to 5 bases, leaving 11 bases not matched to a gene. CDR3 DNA: TGTGCCAGCAGCGCTCTAGCGGGCGGATCCCACGAGCAGTACTTC. Translation: CASSALAGGSHEQYF.

The chain carries TRBV19 and TRBJ2-7; 7 nucleotides agree with TRBD2. V was pared by 10 bases and J by 2 bases, with 5 bases of the junction left unmatched. There are 12 residues in the CDR3. Germline V lookup: CDR1 LNHDA, CDR2 SQIVND (reference sequence). DNA for the CDR3: TGTGCCACCCTAGCGGAGACCTACGAGCAGTACTTC. Its protein is CATLAETYEQYF.

The chain carries TRBV7-2 and TRBJ2-1; TRBD2 matches 9 bases. CDR1 SGHTA and CDR2 FQGNSA come from the germline V gene. V lost 2 bases and J lost 3; bases outside the gene matches: 8. The CDR3 sequence is 17 residues long. CDR3 residues: CASSLTPAGGNYNEQFF. The CDR3 coding sequence is TGTGCCAGCAGCTTAACCCCAGCGGGAGGTAACTACAATGAGCAGTTCTTC.

V usage is TRBV7-8 and J usage is TRBJ2-5, with TRBD1 matching 8 bases. The J segment lost 2 bases and the V segment lost 5 bases, leaving 1 base of the junction unmatched. This CDR3 is 13 amino acids long. The germline gives CDR1 SGHVS, CDR2 FQNEAQ. The CDR3 spells CASSRQGQETQYF. As DNA, the CDR3 is TGTGCCAGCAGCCGACAGGGGCAAGAGACCCAGTACTTC.

The rearrangement links TRBV6-6 to TRBJ1-4; TRBD1 might be the D (5 bases). The germline V gene encodes CDR1 MNHNY and CDR2 SVGAGI (reference sequence). V lost 10 bases and J lost 0, with 15 bases in between. The CDR3 extends over 15 amino acids. CDR3 nucleotides: TGTGCCACCACCCGAGGGGCGGCAACTAATGAAAAACTGTTTTTT. It is translated as CATTRGAATNEKLFF.

V gene TRBV5-1 combines with J gene TRBJ1-1; weak D call: TRBD1 (6 bases). The CDR3 covers 14 residues. Germline-derived CDR1 and CDR2 are SGHRS and YFSETQ. V dropped 4 bases and J dropped 10 bases, with 20 bases sitting between them. CDR3 protein: CASSPEGDLRRAFF. CDR3 nucleotide sequence: TGCGCCAGCAGCCCGGAGGGGGATCTAAGGCGAGCTTTCTTT.

This chain connects TRBV28 to TRBJ1-1, with 7 positions matching TRBD1. CDR1 MDHEN and CDR2 SYDVKM come from the germline V gene. This CDR3 is 13 amino acids long. The V segment lost 6 bases and the J segment 8 bases; nucleotides outside the gene matches: 9. CDR3 sequence (DNA): TGTGCCAGCAGAGGGACAGCCAAAGGCGAAGCTTTCTTT. This sequence encodes CASRGTAKGEAFF.

The V call is TRBV2, the J call TRBJ2-1, with 11 bases aligning to TRBD2. V lost 6 bases, J lost 7 bases, and 8 bases stayed unmatched. There are 15 residues in the CDR3. The germline gives CDR1 SNHLY, CDR2 FYNNEI. The CDR3 coding sequence is TGTGCCAGCAGGTACCTAGCGGGAGGAGGGAATGAGCAGTTCTTC. Its protein product is CASRYLAGGGNEQFF.

This clone was counted between two and nine times. The genes are TRBV19 and TRBJ1-1; 7 positions agree with TRBD1. The V segment lost 4 bases and the J segment 0 bases; nucleotides outside the gene matches: 8. This CDR3 is built from 16 residues. Per the germline V gene, CDR1 is LNHDA and CDR2 is SQIVND (reference sequence). The CDR3 DNA reads TGTGCCAGTAGTAGGAGACAGGGCGACCTGAACACTGAAGCTTTCTTT. Amino acid sequence: CASSRRQGDLNTEAFF.

In nucleotides, the CDR3 is TGTGCCAGCAGCAGACAGAGCCAGAACACTGAAGCTTTCTTT. Amino acids: CASSRQSQNTEAFF. The chain links TRBV6-2 or TRBV6-3 to TRBJ1-1; tentative D call: TRBD1 (5 bases). V was cut by 6 bases and J by 1 base, with 12 bases left in between. CDR3 size: 14 residues. The germline CDR1 and CDR2 sequences are MNHEY and SVGEGT.

The CDR3 loop is CATRMAPRSSYEQYF. Here the CDR3 DNA reads TGTGCCACCCGAATGGCCCCTAGGAGCTCCTACGAGCAGTACTTC. The chain joins TRBV6-5 to TRBJ2-7; D is unclear. From germline, CDR1 is MNHEY and CDR2 SVGAGI. The CDR3 spans 15 residues. The V and J ends lost 10 bases and 0 bases respectively, with 19 bases between them.

V gene TRBV2 combines with J gene TRBJ2-2; 13 bases agree with TRBD2. Germline V lookup: CDR1 SNHLY, CDR2 FYNNEI. Trimming removed 8 bases from V and 2 bases from J; junction bases left unmatched: 2. The CDR3 is 15 amino acids. The CDR3 loop reads CASAGLAGNTGELFF. CDR3 bases: TGTGCCAGCGCGGGACTAGCGGGAAACACCGGGGAGCTGTTTTTT.

The rearrangement links TRBV28 to TRBJ1-4; TRBD1 matches at 7 bases. The CDR3 has 15 residues. V shed 3 bases, J shed 0 bases, and the junction held 1 base outside the gene matches. Per the germline V gene, CDR1 is MDHEN and CDR2 is SYDVKM. CDR3 DNA sequence: TGTGCCAGCAGTTTCCAGGGGGCAACTAATGAAAAACTGTTTTTT. Translating it yields CASSFQGATNEKLFF.

This chain links TRBV29-1 with TRBJ1-1; 7 bases are shared with TRBD1. CDR1 is SQVTM, CDR2 ANQGSEA, per germline. The V segment lost 3 bases and the J segment 4 bases; nucleotides outside the gene matches: 5. CDR3 size: 13 residues. CDR3 DNA: TGCAGCGTTGACCAACAGGGGCGCACTGAAGCTTTCTTT. Encoded protein: CSVDQQGRTEAFF.

The CDR3 region is CASSESVSGNTIYF. DNA for the CDR3: TGTGCCAGCAGCGAATCGGTGTCCGGAAACACCATATATTTT. The V call is TRBV9, the J call TRBJ1-3; D not certain. The germline gives CDR1 SGDLS, CDR2 YYNGEE. The CDR3 length is 14 residues. Trimming cost V 3 bases and J 4 bases, with 11 bases left between them.

The chain employs TRBV2 and TRBJ2-3; tentatively, D is TRBD2 (6 bases). Germline CDR1 reads SNHLY; CDR2 reads FYNNEI. V was trimmed by 5 bases and J by 0 bases, leaving 12 bases between them. CDR3 length: 15 residues. In DNA, the CDR3 is TGTGCCAGCAGTCCCGGACTACCCAGCACAGATACGCAGTATTTT. This codes for CASSPGLPSTDTQYF.

The chain employs TRBV5-5 and TRBJ1-1; tentative D call: TRBD1 (6 bases). This CDR3 comprises 14 residues. V was clipped by 7 bases and J by 0 bases, with 13 bases between them. Germline values: CDR1 SGHKS, CDR2 YYEKEE (reference sequence). The CDR3 sequence is CASYRQVLNTEAFF. The CDR3 DNA reads as TGTGCCAGCTATAGACAGGTGTTGAACACTGAAGCTTTCTTT.

Notes on this clone: Other nucleotide sequences from this sample produce the same CDR3. The chain has TRBV7-2 and TRBJ2-3; 7 bases match TRBD2. V was pared by 3 bases and J by 0 bases, with 3 bases of the junction left unmatched. Per germline, CDR1 SGHTA and CDR2 FQGNSA. This CDR3 contains 15 residues. Written as DNA, the CDR3 is TGTGCCAGCAGCTTCTTAGCGGGCAGCACAGATACGCAGTATTTT. Protein product: CASSFLAGSTDTQYF.

The chain carries TRBV10-3 and TRBJ1-6; TRBD1 matches at 9 bases. J was trimmed by 10 bases and V by 0 bases; bases with no gene match: 10. Germline V gene lookup returns CDR1 ENHRY and CDR2 SYGVKD. The CDR3 is 17 residues long. CDR3 sequence reads: CAISESRDRVASSPLHF. As DNA, the CDR3 is TGTGCCATCAGTGAGTCGCGGGACAGGGTGGCTAGCTCACCCCTCCACTTT.

The chain links TRBV6-5 to TRBJ2-5, with TRBD1 matching over 7 bases. The germline V gene encodes CDR1 MNHEY and CDR2 SVGAGI. CDR3 length equals 13 residues. The J segment lost 1 base and the V segment lost 10 bases, leaving 6 bases of the junction unmatched. CDR3 amino acids: CATSGTVQETQYF. In nucleotides, the CDR3 is TGTGCCACCTCCGGGACAGTCCAAGAGACCCAGTACTTC.

This clone occurred once. The rearrangement uses TRBV11-3 and TRBJ2-7; D is uncertain. This CDR3 is 14 amino acids long. Germline loops: CDR1 SGHNT, CDR2 YENEEA. V was cut by 7 bases and J by 2 bases, with 15 bases left in between. The CDR3 DNA reads as TGTGCCAGCACCCCCCCGCAGGTCCCCTACGAGCAGTACTTC. The encoded protein is CASTPPQVPYEQYF.